This TCR beta chain is drawn from a study of T cell responses to AZD1222 COVID-19 vaccine. Study-level findings and limits: Without day 14 samples, only post-peak T cell repertoires were studied. Vaccine-related CD4 TCRs covered spike, predominating at 160-218 and 743-854.

Assay used: immunoSEQ multiplex PCR; TCRdb lists only in-frame clones, some missing. The sample carries about 110,000 clones, 89% recorded once. The CDR3 covers 14 residues. Per the germline V gene, CDR1 is LNHNV and CDR2 is YYDKDF (reference sequence). V shed 3 bases and J shed 5 bases, with 13 bases lying between them. With respect to this clone: No antigen is known for it.

The chain joins TRBV15 to TRBJ1-2; a possible D gene is TRBD1 (6 bases). Sequencing was performed on peripheral blood, taken on day 0 of AZD1222 vaccination. This sequence originates from an adult in good health. The CDR3 DNA reads TGTGCCACCAGCAGGGATACACAGGGTTATGGCTACACCTTC. Translation: CATSRDTQGYGYTF.